This is a list of T cell receptor beta chains from one sample in a study of CD8+ T cells in alopecia areata. Method: immunoSEQ multiplex PCR; TCRdb's copy keeps in-frame clones and lacks some. Of around 21,000 clones in the sample, over 50% are singletons; the top ten hold approximately 7.6%. The source material was skin, sampled at week 4, from a patient treated with tofacitinib. The receptors were gathered from a human donor with alopecia areata. The CDR3 runs from the conserved cysteine through the conserved F or W. The D gene is left open where the match is weak. Not all rows give a size; the values are once, few, many and, for expanded clones, a class.

D	V	J	size	length	CDR3	DNA
TRBD1	TRBV6-4	TRBJ2-1	-	15	CASSVEGQGANEQFF	TGTGCCAGCAGTGTAGAAGGACAGGGGGCAAATGAGCAGTTCTTC
-	TRBV5-1	TRBJ1-2	few	14	CASSLGRGIAGYTF	TGCGCCAGCAGCTTGGGTAGGGGCATCGCCGGCTACACCTTC
TRBD1	TRBV5-4	TRBJ1-5	few	15	CASSHTTGGGQPQHF	TGCGCCAGCAGCCACACTACAGGGGGCGGTCAGCCCCAGCATTTT
-	TRBV5-4	TRBJ2-7	-	15	CASSLAAAGIYEQYF	TGTGCCAGCAGCTTGGCAGCGGCAGGGATTTACGAGCAGTACTTC
TRBD2	TRBV4-1	TRBJ2-4	-	19	CASSQAGTSGGALKNIQYF	TGCGCCAGCAGCCAAGCCGGGACTAGCGGGGGGGCCCTGAAAAACATTCAGTACTTC
-	TRBV9	TRBJ2-5	few	13	CASNPQGGETQYF	TGTGCCAGCAACCCCCAAGGAGGGGAGACCCAGTACTTC
-	TRBV11-2	TRBJ2-4	-	15	CASSPAPSVSNIQYF	TGTGCCAGCAGCCCGGCCCCCAGTGTTAGTAACATTCAGTACTTC
-	TRBV6-5	TRBJ1-1	-	13	CASSYSTQGKAFF	TGTGCCAGCAGTTACTCGACCCAGGGGAAAGCTTTCTTT
-	TRBV7-8	TRBJ1-1	-	12	CASSLVQGEAFF	TGTGCCAGCAGCTTAGTACAGGGAGAAGCTTTCTTT
-	TRBV5-1	TRBJ2-3	-	15	CASSFSEGRADTQYF	TGCGCCAGCAGCTTCTCAGAGGGTCGGGCAGATACGCAGTATTTT
-	TRBV4-2	TRBJ2-2	once	14	CASSRGRNTGELFF	TGTGCCAGCAGCCGGGGGCGTAACACCGGGGAGCTGTTTTTT
TRBD1	TRBV4-3	TRBJ1-5	-	14	CASSRTGEGQPQHF	TGCGCCAGCAGCCGGACAGGGGAAGGGCAGCCCCAGCATTTT